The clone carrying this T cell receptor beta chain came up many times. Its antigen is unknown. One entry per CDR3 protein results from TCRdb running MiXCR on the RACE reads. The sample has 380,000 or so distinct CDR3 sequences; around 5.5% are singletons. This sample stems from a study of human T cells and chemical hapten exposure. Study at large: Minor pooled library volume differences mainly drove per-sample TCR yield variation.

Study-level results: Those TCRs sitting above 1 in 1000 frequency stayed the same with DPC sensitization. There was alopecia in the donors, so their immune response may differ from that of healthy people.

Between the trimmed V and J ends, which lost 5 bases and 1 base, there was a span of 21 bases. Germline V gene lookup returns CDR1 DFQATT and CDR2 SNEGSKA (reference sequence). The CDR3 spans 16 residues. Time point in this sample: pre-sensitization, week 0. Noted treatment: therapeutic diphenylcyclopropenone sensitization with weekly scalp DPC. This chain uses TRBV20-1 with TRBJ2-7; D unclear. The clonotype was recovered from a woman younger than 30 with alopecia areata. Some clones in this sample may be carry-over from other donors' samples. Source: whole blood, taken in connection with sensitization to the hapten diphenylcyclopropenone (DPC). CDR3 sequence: CSASLLIPRASYEQYF. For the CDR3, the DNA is TGCAGTGCTTCCCTTTTAATCCCACGGGCATCCTACGAGCAGTACTTC.